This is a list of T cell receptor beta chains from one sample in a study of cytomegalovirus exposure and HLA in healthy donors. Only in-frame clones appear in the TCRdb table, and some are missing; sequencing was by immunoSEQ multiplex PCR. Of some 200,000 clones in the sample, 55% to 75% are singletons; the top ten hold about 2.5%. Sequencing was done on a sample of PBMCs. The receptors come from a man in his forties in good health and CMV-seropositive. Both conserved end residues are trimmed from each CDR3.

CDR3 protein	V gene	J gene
ASSLSGQGPEAF	TRBV5-1	TRBJ1-1
ASNRETRTGELF	TRBV6-6	TRBJ2-2
ASSQDVAESYEQY	TRBV4-1	TRBJ2-7
ASSGAGDEQY	TRBV9	TRBJ2-7
ASSLGENTEAF	TRBV2	TRBJ1-1
ASSYSGTGYGGELF	TRBV6-5	TRBJ2-2
ASSPGTGLYTEAF	TRBV6-4	TRBJ1-1
ASSPINEQF	TRBV2	TRBJ2-1
ASSYTGSYEQY	TRBV6-5	TRBJ2-7
ASSFKGGGPAREEQY	TRBV7-2	TRBJ2-7
ASSLLAGETQY	TRBV7-2	TRBJ2-5
ASSLEGTDFNYGYT	TRBV5-1	TRBJ1-2
ASSLDPGRNTIY	TRBV7-8	TRBJ1-3
ASSLWTADPESLH	TRBV5-4	TRBJ1-6
ASSPGTAETGELF	TRBV18	TRBJ2-2
ASTRLAQGRYGYT	TRBV6-5	TRBJ1-2
ASSLTGVGQPQH	TRBV27	TRBJ1-5
ASSRAGGGDTQY	TRBV27	TRBJ2-3